These 10 T cell receptor beta chains came from one sample sequenced in a study of patients and donors after allogeneic stem cell transplantation. TCRdb ran MiXCR on the RT-PCR reads and lists one entry per CDR3 protein. This sample has about 410,000 distinct CDR3 sequences, with 16% found just once. Sequencing input: blood, either unsorted or a sorted T cell fraction (not recorded which). Receptors were obtained from a human donor who was either an allogeneic HSCT recipient or a stem cell or donor lymphocyte infusion donor (not recorded which). It is not recorded whose cells these are; they may come from a transplant donor.

This chain connects TRBV3-1 to TRBJ1-1; 8 bases line up with TRBD1. CDR1 and CDR2 (germline): LGHDT, YNNKEL (reference sequence). The J segment lost 3 bases and the V segment lost 7 bases, leaving 4 bases of the junction unmatched. The CDR3 contains 13 residues. CDR3 loop: CASTGGGYTEAFF. In DNA, the CDR3 is TGTGCCAGCACAGGGGGCGGGTACACTGAAGCTTTCTTT.

V gene TRBV2 combines with J gene TRBJ1-2; D ambiguous. This CDR3 comprises 13 residues. Trimming shortened V by 8 bases and J by 4 bases, and 14 bases separated the two germline ends. Germline-derived CDR1 and CDR2 are SNHLY and FYNNEI. Here the CDR3 reads CASLERFRYGYTF. CDR3 in DNA: TGTGCCAGCCTCGAGCGGTTCCGCTATGGCTACACCTTC.

The V gene is TRBV4-3, the J gene TRBJ2-1, with D possibly matching TRBD2 (6 bases). Deletions cut 0 bases from V and 8 bases from J, with 8 bases between. Germline CDR1 and CDR2: LGHNA and YSLEER. The CDR3 totals 13 residues. The CDR3 DNA reads as TGCGCCAGCAGCCAAGATGGAGGGCATGAGCAGTTCTTC. Encoded protein: CASSQDGGHEQFF.

This clonotype was recorded a few times. The V gene is TRBV6-1, the J gene TRBJ2-1; 10 bases map to TRBD1. CDR3 size: 13 residues. The J segment lost 9 bases and the V segment lost 7 bases, leaving 6 bases of the junction unmatched. Germline V CDR1 and CDR2: MNHNS, SASEGT. CDR3 region: CASTGQGMGEQFF. The CDR3 DNA reads TGTGCCAGCACGGGACAGGGGATGGGTGAGCAGTTCTTC.

The chain couples TRBV7-8 to TRBJ2-3; 8 bases are shared with TRBD2. V dropped 5 bases and J dropped 3; count of bases not matched to a gene: 13. There are 17 residues in the CDR3. The germline gives CDR1 SGHVS, CDR2 FQNEAQ. CDR3 sequence: CASSVPTAGAGTDTQYF. The CDR3 bases are TGTGCCAGCAGCGTCCCCACAGCGGGAGCGGGAACAGATACGCAGTATTTT.

This clonotype was observed many times. In DNA form, the CDR3 reads TGTGCCAGCAGTGAGGCGGGAGGATCTGGGGCCAACGTCCTGACTTTC. Translating gives CASSEAGGSGANVLTF. The chain couples TRBV12-3 or TRBV12-4 to TRBJ2-6; 8 nucleotides line up with TRBD2. V was clipped by 5 bases and J by 1 base; unmatched bases: 4. The CDR3 has 16 amino acids.

The rearrangement uses TRBV7-9 and TRBJ2-7; no firm D call. CDR3 length: 12 amino acids. CDR1 is SEHNR, CDR2 FQNEAQ, per germline (reference sequence). V gave up 0 bases and J gave up 5 bases, with 5 bases separating them. CDR3: CASSLAVHEQYF. The CDR3 bases are TGTGCCAGCAGCTTAGCAGTCCACGAGCAGTACTTC.

This clonotype has a handful of counts. This sequence joins TRBV20-1 and TRBJ2-7; 10 bases agree with TRBD2. The ends lost 3 bases at V and 0 bases at J; junction bases unmatched: 8. The CDR3 is 16 residues long. CDR1 DFQATT and CDR2 SNEGSKA come from the germline V gene (reference sequence). The CDR3 loop is CSASPSGRLGSYEQYF. In DNA form, the CDR3 reads TGCAGTGCTAGCCCTAGCGGGAGATTGGGCTCCTACGAGCAGTACTTC.

Comment on this clonotype: A much larger clone is a single base away; this may be a read error. V usage is TRBV5-1 and J usage is TRBJ1-1, with D perhaps matching TRBD1 (6 bases). Germline V gene sequence: CDR1 SGHRS, CDR2 YFSETQ. The ends were cut back, 6 bases at V and 1 base at J, with 16 bases in the middle. The CDR3 consists of 15 residues. CDR3 DNA: TGCGCCAGCACCAAGAATGGGGGCACGAACACTGAAGCTTTCTTT. It encodes CASTKNGGTNTEAFF.

This rearrangement joins TRBV12-3 or TRBV12-4 to TRBJ1-5; D call uncertain. The CDR3 has 13 amino acids. V dropped 7 bases and J dropped 4 bases, with 11 bases sitting between them. CDR3 nucleotide sequence: TGTGCCAGCACCACACGTGGGAATCAGCCCCAGCATTTT. Its translation is CASTTRGNQPQHF.